Described below is a single TCR beta chain sequence and its context. Noted time point: recipient sample about 28 days before transplant, after cytoreduction. The data belong to a study of T cell clonotyping in hematopoietic cell transplantation. Per germline, CDR1 GTSNPN and CDR2 SVGIG (reference sequence). The CDR3 contains 15 residues. V dropped 2 bases and J dropped 4 bases, with 18 bases sitting between them. Profiled with immunoSEQ multiplex PCR; TCRdb holds only in-frame clones, not every one. The data contain roughly 45,000 clones, about nine tenths of them seen just once; the ten biggest clones take up under 7%.

The specimen was peripheral blood mononuclear cells, collected before stem cell transplant. The V and J genes are TRBV30 and TRBJ2-7, with D maybe TRBD2 (6 bases). The source of this sequence is a man between 60 and 75 years old with biphenotypic leukemia. Some clones in this sample may be carry-over from other donors' samples. The DNA of the CDR3 is TGTGCCTGGAGTTCACGGGGGACTGTTAGGTACGAGCAGTACTTC. This translates into CAWSSRGTVRYEQYF.